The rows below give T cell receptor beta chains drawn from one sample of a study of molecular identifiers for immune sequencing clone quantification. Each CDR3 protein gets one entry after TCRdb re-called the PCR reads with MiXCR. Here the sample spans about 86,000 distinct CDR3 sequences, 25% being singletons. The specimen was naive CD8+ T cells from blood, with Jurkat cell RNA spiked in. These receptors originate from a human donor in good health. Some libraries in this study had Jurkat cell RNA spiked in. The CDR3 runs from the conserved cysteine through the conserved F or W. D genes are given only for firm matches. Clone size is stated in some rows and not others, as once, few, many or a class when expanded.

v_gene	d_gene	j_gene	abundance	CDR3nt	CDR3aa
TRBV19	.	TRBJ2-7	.	TGTGCCAGTAGTATAGCACTCGACTACGAGCAGTACTTC	CASSIALDYEQYF
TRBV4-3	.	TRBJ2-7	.	TGCGCCAGCAGCCACTCCGGGAGCTCAATCGAGCAGTACTTC	CASSHSGSSIEQYF
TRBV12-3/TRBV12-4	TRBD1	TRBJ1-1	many	TGTGCCAGCAGTCCCACCGGGACAGGGGGAACTGAAGCTTTCTTT	CASSPTGTGGTEAFF
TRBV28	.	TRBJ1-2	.	TGTGCCAGCAGTCTCCGATTGCAACCCTATGGCTACACCTTC	CASSLRLQPYGYTF
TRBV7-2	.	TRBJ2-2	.	TGTGTCAGCAGGACCACCGGGGAGCTGTTTTTT	CVSRTTGELFF
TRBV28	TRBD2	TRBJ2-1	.	TGTGCCAGCAGTTCCGCACTAGCGGGGAGCTCCTACAATGAGCAGTTCTTC	CASSSALAGSSYNEQFF
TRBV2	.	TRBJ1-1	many	TGTGCCAGCAGTTCGGGTCCCCGGCAGGGCACTGAAGCTTTCTTT	CASSSGPRQGTEAFF
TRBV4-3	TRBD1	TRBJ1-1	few	TGCGCCAGCAGCCAAGATAGTGCAGGGGGCAGAGAAGCTTTCTTT	CASSQDSAGGREAFF
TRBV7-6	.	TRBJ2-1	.	TGTGCCAGCAGCTTTGAGGGGGAGGGGGATGAGCAGTTCTTC	CASSFEGEGDEQFF
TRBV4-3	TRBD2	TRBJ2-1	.	TGCGCCAGCAGCCAAGAACGACTAGCGCTCAAGAATGAGCAGTTCTTC	CASSQERLALKNEQFF
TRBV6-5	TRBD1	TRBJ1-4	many	TGTGCCAGCAGTTCCCTACAGGGGATAGGGGAAAAACTGTTTTTT	CASSSLQGIGEKLFF
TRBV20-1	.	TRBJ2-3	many	TGCAGTGCTAGAGAGGGGAATACGCAGTATTTT	CSAREGNTQYF
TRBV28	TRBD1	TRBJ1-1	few	TGTGCCAGCGGCTTCTCCATCGGGACAGGGGGCTTTAGCGCTGAAGCTTTCTTT	CASGFSIGTGGFSAEAFF
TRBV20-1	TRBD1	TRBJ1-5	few	TGCAGTGTCTTGGACAGGGAATATAGCAATCAGCCCCAGCATTTT	CSVLDREYSNQPQHF
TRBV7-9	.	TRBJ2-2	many	TGTGCCAGCAGCTTTGGCCCCCGGGAGCTGTTTTTT	CASSFGPRELFF
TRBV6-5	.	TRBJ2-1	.	TGTGCCAGCAGTTACGGTGGTCCAGCCGGCTCCTACAATGAGCAGTTCTTC	CASSYGGPAGSYNEQFF
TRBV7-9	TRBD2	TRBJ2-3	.	TGTGCCAGCAGCTCAGCACTCGGGACTACTTCTAGCACAGATACGCAGTATTTT	CASSSALGTTSSTDTQYF
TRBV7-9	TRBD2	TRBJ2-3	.	TGTGCCAGCAGCCCAGCCCTGGGGGCGGGGGGACCACCCGGCAGCACAGATACGCAGTATTTT	CASSPALGAGGPPGSTDTQYF
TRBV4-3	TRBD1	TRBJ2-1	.	TGCGCCAGCAGCCAAGATCGGACAGGTACCTACAATGAGCAGTTCTTC	CASSQDRTGTYNEQFF
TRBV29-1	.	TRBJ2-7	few	TGCAGCGTGTGGATCGATTCGGGACCACTCTATTACGAGCAGTACTTC	CSVWIDSGPLYYEQYF
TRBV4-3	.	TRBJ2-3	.	TGCGCCCGCCGCCCCGCCCCGGGCCCCGATACGCCGTATTTT	CARRPAPGPDTPYF
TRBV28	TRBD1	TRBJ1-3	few	TGTGCCAGCAGAAGGGACAGATCAACGGGAAACACCATATATTTT	CASRRDRSTGNTIYF
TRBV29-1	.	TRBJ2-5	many	TGCAGCGTTGAGACAGGCAGACAAGAGACCCAGTACTTC	CSVETGRQETQYF
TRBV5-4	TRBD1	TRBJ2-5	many	TGTGCCAGCAGCTTGCGAGGGGGCCCCCAAGAGACCCAGTACTTC	CASSLRGGPQETQYF
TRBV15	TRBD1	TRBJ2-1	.	TGTGCCACCAGCAGATCCGGACAGGGGGCCTACAATGAGCAGTTCTTC	CATSRSGQGAYNEQFF
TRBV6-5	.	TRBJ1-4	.	TGTGCCAGCAGTTACTCGACATACCTTGCAACTAATAAAAAACTGTTTTTT	CASSYSTYLATNKKLFF
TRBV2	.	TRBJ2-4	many	TGTGCCAGCAAGGGGGCCAAAAACATTCAGTACTTC	CASKGAKNIQYF
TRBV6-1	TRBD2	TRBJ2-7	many	TGTGCCAGCAGTCAAGGGACTAGATCCTACGAGCAGTACTTC	CASSQGTRSYEQYF
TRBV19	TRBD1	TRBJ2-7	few	TGTGCCAGTAGTATCCTAGCAGGGGGCGCATCCGAGCAGTACTTC	CASSILAGGASEQYF
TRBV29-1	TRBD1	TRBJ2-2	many	TGCAGCGTTGATGCGCAGGGGGCTGGCACCGGGGAGCTGTTTTTT	CSVDAQGAGTGELFF
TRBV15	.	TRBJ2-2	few	TGTGCCACCAGCAGAGATCTCACCGGGGAGCTGTTTTTT	CATSRDLTGELFF
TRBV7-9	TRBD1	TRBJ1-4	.	TGTGCCAGCAGCTCGGACAGGGGTTTCGAAAAACTGTTTTTT	CASSSDRGFEKLFF
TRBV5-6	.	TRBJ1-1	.	TGTGCCAGCAGCTTGTCAGGGAACACTGAAGCTCTCTTT	CASSLSGNTEALF
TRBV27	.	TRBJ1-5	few	TGTGCCAGCAGTCACCGACCCGGCTGGTCCGATCAGCCCCAGCATTTT	CASSHRPGWSDQPQHF
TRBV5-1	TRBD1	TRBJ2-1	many	TGCGCCAGCAGTTGGACAGGGGGCAATGAGCAGTTCTTC	CASSWTGGNEQFF
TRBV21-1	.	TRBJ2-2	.	TGTGCCAGCAGCATGACAGGAATCTGCTACGCGAACACCGGGGAGCTGTTTTTT	CASSMTGICYANTGELFF
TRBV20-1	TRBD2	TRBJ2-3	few	TGCAGTGCCCCGCCCCCCCAACTAGCGGGGGCCACAGATACGCAGTATTTT	CSAPPPQLAGATDTQYF
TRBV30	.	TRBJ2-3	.	TGTGCCTGGAGTTTCCGGGACATGAACACAGATACGCGGTATTTT	CAWSFRDMNTDTRYF
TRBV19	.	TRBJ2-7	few	TGTGCCGGTAGTATCAGTCATCCCGGGGCCTACGAGCAGTACTTC	CAGSISHPGAYEQYF
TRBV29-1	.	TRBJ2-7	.	TGCAGCGCCCATGGCCTCGGGACCTACGAGCAGTACTTC	CSAHGLGTYEQYF
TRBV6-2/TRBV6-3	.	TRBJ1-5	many	TGTGCCAGCAGCCCGCCGGATCAGCCCCAGCATTTT	CASSPPDQPQHF
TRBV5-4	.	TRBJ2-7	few	TGTGCCAGCGGAGTTGTAGGGACGTCCTACGAGCAGTACTTC	CASGVVGTSYEQYF
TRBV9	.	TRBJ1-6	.	TGTGCCAGCAGCGTAGGACAGTACTATAATTCACCCCTCCACTTT	CASSVGQYYNSPLHF
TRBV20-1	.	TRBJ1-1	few	TGCAGTGCTAGTGGCAGGGGAGGGACTGAAGCTTTCTTT	CSASGRGGTEAFF
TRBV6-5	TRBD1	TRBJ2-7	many	TGTGCCAGCGCACAGTGGGACAGGGGGTCCGAGCAGTACTTC	CASAQWDRGSEQYF
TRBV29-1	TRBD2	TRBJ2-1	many	TGCAGCGTTGTTGCTAGCGGGACCAATGAGCAGTTCTTC	CSVVASGTNEQFF